The clone carrying this TCR beta chain was counted ten times or more. The antigen is unknown. These data originate in a study of T cells after yellow fever vaccination. Across the whole study: SMART-Seq v4 Ultra Low Input prepared libraries from low-cell fractions. General observations from the study: Subsequent to the booster, the majority of primary-vaccination clones reappeared (approximately 95% CD4, approximately 90% CD8). FACS-sorted repertoires might harbor abundant contaminating clonotypes from the bulk population.

From germline, CDR1 is MDHEN and CDR2 SYDVKM. CDR3 size: 14 residues. Trimming pared 3 bases from V and 4 bases from J, leaving 12 bases between. In making TCR cDNA, 5'RACE template switching added a universal primer site and UMIs to it. One entry per CDR3 protein results from TCRdb running MiXCR on the 5' RACE reads. The sample holds roughly 250,000 distinct CDR3 sequences, about an eighth seen once. Specimen: CD4+ T cells sorted from PBMCs, collected 45 days after the yellow fever booster vaccination. The receptor's source is a man aged 25 to 40 who received the YFV17D yellow fever vaccine. V gene TRBV28 combines with J gene TRBJ1-2; D is ambiguous. CDR3 sequence: CASSLGNRGYGYTF. DNA of the CDR3: TGTGCCAGCAGTTTGGGCAACCGCGGCTATGGCTACACCTTC.